The T cell receptor beta chain described here comes from a study of cytomegalovirus exposure and HLA in healthy donors. Findings and caveats of the study: TCR association rates varied by HLA locus in a later analysis, with DRB1 highest and HLA-C lowest. TCR beta sequences reportedly predicted the HLA-A and HLA-B alleles of most subjects accurately.

Primers included in the PCR were 60 Vbeta and 13 Jbeta primers. Sequencing used immunoSEQ multiplex PCR; TCRdb keeps in-frame clones, though not all of them. The sample includes roughly 190,000 clones, 70% to 75% seen only once; the top ten take around 3.3%. Turning to this clone: Its antigen is unknown. At one end, the junction sequence differs from germline, possibly due to a read error.

Germline-derived CDR1 and CDR2 are SGHNT and YYREEE (reference sequence). The CDR3 extends over 14 amino acids. The rearrangement links TRBV5-4 to TRBJ2-7; 9 bases line up with TRBD1. The clonotype originates from a young woman in good health and CMV-seropositive. Sequencing was carried out using PBMCs. The CDR3 DNA follows: TGTGCCAGCAGCCCCGGGACAGGGAGATACGGGCAGTACTTC. This encodes CASSPGTGRYGQYF.